This is a list of T cell receptor beta chains from one sample in a study of beta chain features in type 1 diabetes. TCRdb keeps only in-frame clones here, not all; method: immunoSEQ multiplex PCR. This table holds 970,000 or so clones, roughly 15% found once. Material for sequencing was naive CD4+ T cells from blood. The receptor source for this set is a woman under 30 in good health. Both conserved end residues are trimmed from each CDR3. The order of the fields is J gene, V gene, CDR3 protein.

j_call: TRBJ1-2
v_call: TRBV20-1
cdr3_aa: SALGHRYT

j_call: TRBJ2-2
v_call: TRBV2
cdr3_aa: ASSDSTSGRLGELF

j_call: TRBJ2-1
v_call: TRBV7-6
cdr3_aa: ASSQEDLGQF

j_call: TRBJ2-5
v_call: TRBV6-6
cdr3_aa: ASSHRQGGRETQY

j_call: TRBJ1-5
v_call: TRBV7-2
cdr3_aa: ASSFRGNQPQH

j_call: TRBJ2-1
v_call: TRBV6-6
cdr3_aa: ASSGRTGGYGGEQF

j_call: TRBJ2-1
v_call: TRBV27
cdr3_aa: ASRLRIPLSNEQF

j_call: TRBJ2-5
v_call: TRBV2
cdr3_aa: ATRVETQY

j_call: TRBJ2-3
v_call: TRBV27
cdr3_aa: ASSPTGPDTQY

j_call: TRBJ2-1
v_call: TRBV2
cdr3_aa: AGNRGSDEQF

j_call: TRBJ2-5
v_call: TRBV29-1
cdr3_aa: SVTGGQETQY

j_call: TRBJ2-3
v_call: TRBV7-6
cdr3_aa: ASSARLAVSTDTQY

j_call: TRBJ2-1
v_call: TRBV2
cdr3_aa: ASSGLNNEQF

j_call: TRBJ2-1
v_call: TRBV7-3
cdr3_aa: ASSLGNYNEQF

j_call: NA
v_call: TRBV4-3
cdr3_aa: ASSQVDRESSYNEQF

j_call: TRBJ2-7
v_call: TRBV6-1
cdr3_aa: ASSRDRESYEQY

j_call: TRBJ2-3
v_call: TRBV28
cdr3_aa: ASSLETGKRDTQY

j_call: TRBJ2-5
v_call: TRBV28
cdr3_aa: ASSFLGSGEQETQY

j_call: TRBJ1-5
v_call: TRBV5-6
cdr3_aa: ASSLGPHGGNQPQH

j_call: TRBJ2-5
v_call: TRBV7-9
cdr3_aa: ASSLGIYRDMYQETQY

j_call: TRBJ1-2
v_call: TRBV7-8
cdr3_aa: ASSLALIDYGYT

j_call: TRBJ2-4
v_call: TRBV7-8
cdr3_aa: ASSPGQGRTGYIQY

j_call: TRBJ2-1
v_call: TRBV28
cdr3_aa: ASSLSETGGFNEQF

j_call: TRBJ2-7
v_call: TRBV5-1
cdr3_aa: ASSLNRVHEQY

j_call: TRBJ2-7
v_call: TRBV7-9
cdr3_aa: ASSLTDAISYEQY

j_call: TRBJ2-7
v_call: TRBV5-1
cdr3_aa: ASRERLDIYEQY

j_call: TRBJ2-5
v_call: TRBV11-2
cdr3_aa: ATTSGGLKGRETQY

j_call: TRBJ2-3
v_call: TRBV6-1
cdr3_aa: ASSVGGSYRAVTQY

j_call: TRBJ2-7
v_call: TRBV10-3
cdr3_aa: AISELQSSYEQY

j_call: TRBJ2-4
v_call: TRBV4-2
cdr3_aa: ASSSHNLPIQY

j_call: TRBJ1-2
v_call: TRBV6-1
cdr3_aa: ASRHQGFPDGYT

j_call: TRBJ1-1
v_call: TRBV11-2
cdr3_aa: ASSLLTGGTEAF

j_call: TRBJ2-5
v_call: TRBV13
cdr3_aa: ASSSLVAGETQY

j_call: TRBJ2-2
v_call: TRBV28
cdr3_aa: ASKTGVGELF

j_call: TRBJ1-1
v_call: TRBV11-2
cdr3_aa: ASSLQGTQGTEAF

j_call: TRBJ2-2
v_call: TRBV7-8
cdr3_aa: ASSLARLAGFSGELF

j_call: TRBJ2-2
v_call: TRBV7-3
cdr3_aa: ASSLNRGTGELF

j_call: TRBJ2-2
v_call: TRBV7-2
cdr3_aa: ASSRGVNGELF

j_call: TRBJ1-2
v_call: TRBV11-1
cdr3_aa: ASSLTTGPEGYT

j_call: TRBJ2-1
v_call: TRBV11-2
cdr3_aa: ASSSSKLISYNEQF

j_call: TRBJ2-7
v_call: TRBV19
cdr3_aa: ASSISGTSYEQY

j_call: TRBJ2-1
v_call: TRBV28
cdr3_aa: ASSLAAGGPYNEQF

j_call: TRBJ2-3
v_call: TRBV2
cdr3_aa: ASSVGFGSTDTQY

j_call: TRBJ2-3
v_call: TRBV7-2
cdr3_aa: ASSQYGTTDTQY

j_call: TRBJ2-7
v_call: TRBV10-3
cdr3_aa: AISEVTSEQY

j_call: TRBJ2-7
v_call: TRBV27
cdr3_aa: ASRDSGGALEQY

j_call: TRBJ2-1
v_call: TRBV11-2
cdr3_aa: ASSASGGQGEQF

j_call: TRBJ2-2
v_call: TRBV5-1
cdr3_aa: ASSSSYTGELF

j_call: NA
v_call: TRBV7-9
cdr3_aa: ASSLGQGQETQY

j_call: TRBJ2-6
v_call: TRBV18
cdr3_aa: ASSPRQNAGANVLT

j_call: TRBJ1-1
v_call: TRBV5-1
cdr3_aa: ASSSPGGNTEAF

j_call: TRBJ2-7
v_call: TRBV28
cdr3_aa: ASSLFSSGSSYEQY

j_call: TRBJ2-1
v_call: TRBV18
cdr3_aa: ASSRQGTNEQF

j_call: TRBJ1-2
v_call: TRBV5-5
cdr3_aa: ASSLRPDTGGYT